The TCR beta chain described here comes from a study of T cells in Graves' hyperthyroidism and ophthalmopathy (dated by TCRdb to about 2019). Regarding the research as a whole: Peripheral blood was collected at initial diagnosis, before any treatment. The 100 or so discovery patients were divided at random into training and test sets in a 7:3 ratio. In addition, the study compared T-cell repertoires in thyroid tissue and in blood from about 6 Graves' hyperthyroidism patients. Once sampling was done, hyperthyroidism patients were given methimazole at a starting dose of 30 mg daily, whereas ophthalmopathy patients were given high-dose intravenous methylprednisolone. TCR Vbeta CDR3 sequencing of 140 or so peripheral blood samples (roughly 41 ophthalmopathy, 75 or so hyperthyroidism and some 17 progressor patients) is reported in the paper. TCR V-J signatures able to tell the groups apart were searched for in a discovery cohort of 95 to 100 patients, of whom 43 had Graves' ophthalmopathy and 55 to 60 had stable Graves' hyperthyroidism. Whether ophthalmopathy could be predicted prospectively was tested in an independent validation cohort made up of fewer than 20 hyperthyroidism patients plus 17 patients who later progressed to ophthalmopathy. Points the paper makes about the study in general: In validation, the model predicted progression to ophthalmopathy a median of around six months before onset, with roughly 70% sensitivity and 72.22% specificity. A model built on a 13 V-J signature distinguished ophthalmopathy from stable hyperthyroidism, reaching approximately 89% sensitivity and around 81% specificity in cross-validation and 80%/75% in testing. Sample size was not statistically predetermined, and investigators were not blinded to group allocation. Most expanded thyroid clonotypes (frequency above 0.001) were also detected in blood, a finding suggesting that blood repertoires may reflect thyroid immune responses.

There are 14 amino acids in the CDR3, from cysteine to phenylalanine inclusive. Of all the DNA, just the CDR3 is kept, 42 bases in frame from base 1. For this chain, trimming is 1 base at the V end and 4 bases at the J end, and the number of junction bases without a gene match is 7. The germline V gene (reference sequence) yields GTSNPN for CDR1 and SVGIG for CDR2. Hyperthyroidism patients were aged 18 to 65 years and newly diagnosed, with disease duration of less than 2 months. The study excluded patients with uncontrolled infections, other autoimmune diseases, pregnancy or lactation. Diagnoses were established on the basis of clinical symptoms, serum thyroxine and TRAb, thyroid ultrasound, and orbital computed tomography. Blood from progressor patients was collected at the time of first diagnosis with hyperthyroidism, before any ophthalmopathy symptoms had appeared. PBMCs were isolated from 7.5 to 10 ml of fresh peripheral blood by Ficoll-Paque density gradient centrifugation. Patients classed as progressors first received a Graves' hyperthyroidism diagnosis and then went on to develop ophthalmopathy during follow-up. Trizol reagent was used to extract total RNA, and RNA quality was then checked on an Agilent 2100 Bioanalyzer.

This clonotype appeared many times. The specificity of this receptor is unknown. Base qualities are not at hand, and no much larger clone is one base apart. Amplification of TCR beta CDR3 regions was carried out from RNA transcripts. The TCR CDR3 was subjected to a first round of RT-PCR using the HTBI primer set and the Qiagen OneStep RT-PCR kit. A second multiplex PCR round built the libraries, followed by size selection and purification. Paired-end sequencing of the libraries was performed with 100 bp reads on an Illumina HiSeq2000. The study's own analysis went as follows. Raw data were processed with SOAPnuke, discarding reads with adapters, uncalled bases, mean Phred below 15, or no exact constant-primer or identifier match. COPE v1.2.5 was used to merge the high-quality paired reads, and each unique nucleotide sequence was defined as a clonotype. Clonotypes were aligned to IMGT TRBV, TRBD and TRBJ reference segments using MiTCR v1.1. The analysis was restricted to V-J combinations with a frequency above 0.0001, which together covered over 99% of the repertoires. A TCS score was defined as the ratio of F50 (clonal expansion) to E x V (chaos), with BLOSUM62-based TCRdist applied between CDR3 peptides within each V-J. Welch's t-statistics and random forest reduced fewer than 550 V-J features to some 14, which were used in a naive Bayes classifier (R e1071). TCRdb reprocessed the public reads (quality trimming at Q25 with fastp, clone calling with MiXCR) and kept in-frame beta chains. All rows with the same CDR3 protein become a single entry with the most common DNA and genes. None of the V and J calls come from the authors' own analysis; TCRdb made them. The sample includes some 250,000 distinct CDR3 sequences, with 14% to 15% observed a single time. 10% to 15% of the sample rests with the top ten.

The sequenced sample was blood. The receptor chain draws on TRBV30 and TRBJ2-7, with 7 bases aligning to TRBD1. This TCR came from a woman in her 40s with Graves' hyperthyroidism that later progressed to Graves' ophthalmopathy. The nucleotide sequence is TGTGCCTGGAGTGGGGACAGTCGGGGTTACGAGCAGTACTTC. Translation gives CAWSGDSRGYEQYF.